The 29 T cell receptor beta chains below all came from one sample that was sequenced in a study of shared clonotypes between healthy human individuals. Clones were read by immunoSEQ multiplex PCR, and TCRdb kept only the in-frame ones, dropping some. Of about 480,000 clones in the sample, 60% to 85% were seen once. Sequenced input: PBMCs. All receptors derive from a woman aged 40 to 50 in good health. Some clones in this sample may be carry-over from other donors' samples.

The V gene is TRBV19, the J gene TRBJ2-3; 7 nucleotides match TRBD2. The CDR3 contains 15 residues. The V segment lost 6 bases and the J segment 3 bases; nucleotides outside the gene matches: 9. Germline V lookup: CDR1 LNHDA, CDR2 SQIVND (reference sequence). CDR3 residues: CASSPKRERTDTQYF. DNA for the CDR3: TGTGCCAGTAGCCCAAAGCGGGAAAGGACAGATACGCAGTATTTT. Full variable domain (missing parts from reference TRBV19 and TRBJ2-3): DGGITQSPKYLFRKEGQNVTLSCEQNLNHDAMYWYRQDPGQGLRLIYYSQIVNDFQKGDIAEGYSVSREKKESFPLTVTSAQKNPTAFYLCASSPKRERTDTQYFGPGTRLTVL.

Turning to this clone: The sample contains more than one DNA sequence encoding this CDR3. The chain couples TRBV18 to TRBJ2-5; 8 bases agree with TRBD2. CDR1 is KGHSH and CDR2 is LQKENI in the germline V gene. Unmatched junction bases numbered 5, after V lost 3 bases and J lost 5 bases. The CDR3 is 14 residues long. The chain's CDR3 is CASSPPGRAETQYF. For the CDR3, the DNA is TGTGCCAGCTCACCTCCCGGGAGGGCGGAGACCCAGTACTTC.

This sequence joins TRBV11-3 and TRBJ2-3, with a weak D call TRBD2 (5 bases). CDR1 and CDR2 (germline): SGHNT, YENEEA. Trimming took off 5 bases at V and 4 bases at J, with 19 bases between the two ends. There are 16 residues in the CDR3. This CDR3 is CASSLPGPNGADTQYF. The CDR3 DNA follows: TGTGCCAGCAGCCTCCCGGGCCCTAACGGGGCAGATACGCAGTATTTT.

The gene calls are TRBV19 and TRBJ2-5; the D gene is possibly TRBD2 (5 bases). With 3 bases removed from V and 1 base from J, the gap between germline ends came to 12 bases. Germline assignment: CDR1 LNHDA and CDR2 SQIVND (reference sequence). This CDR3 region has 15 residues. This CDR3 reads CASSMSIALQETQYF. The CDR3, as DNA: TGTGCCAGTAGTATGAGTATAGCGCTCCAAGAGACCCAGTACTTC.

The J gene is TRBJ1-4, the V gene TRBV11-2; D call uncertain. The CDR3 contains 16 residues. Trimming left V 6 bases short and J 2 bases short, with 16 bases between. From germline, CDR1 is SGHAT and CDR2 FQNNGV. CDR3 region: CASRNPTGFTNEKLFF. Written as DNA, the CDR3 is TGTGCCAGCAGAAACCCCACGGGGTTCACTAATGAAAAACTGTTTTTT. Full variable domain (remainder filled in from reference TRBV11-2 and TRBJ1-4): EAGVAQSPRYKIIEKRQSVAFWCNPISGHATLYWYQQILGQGPKLLIQFQNNGVVDDSQLPKDRFSAERLKGVDSTLKIQPAKLEDSAVYLCASRNPTGFTNEKLFFGSGTQLSVL.

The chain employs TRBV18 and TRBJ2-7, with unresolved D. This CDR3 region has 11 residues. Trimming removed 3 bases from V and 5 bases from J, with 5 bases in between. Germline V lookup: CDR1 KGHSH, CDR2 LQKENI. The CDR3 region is CASSPAHEQYF. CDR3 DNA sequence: TGTGCCAGCTCACCCGCCCACGAGCAGTACTTC.

CDR3 sequence reads: CASSQGHEQYF. The DNA for the CDR3 is TGCGCCAGCAGCCAGGGCCACGAGCAGTACTTC. The chain employs TRBV4-1 and TRBJ2-7; D uncertain. CDR3 length: 11 amino acids. From germline, CDR1 is MGHRA and CDR2 YSYEKL. V dropped 3 bases and J dropped 5 bases, with 5 bases sitting between them.

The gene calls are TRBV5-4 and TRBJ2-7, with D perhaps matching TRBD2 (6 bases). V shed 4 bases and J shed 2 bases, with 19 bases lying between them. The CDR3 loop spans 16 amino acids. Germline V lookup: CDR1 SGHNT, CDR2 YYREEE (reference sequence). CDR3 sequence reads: CASSPTPAGSTYEQYF. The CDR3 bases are TGTGCCAGCAGCCCCACTCCGGCCGGGAGCACCTACGAGCAGTACTTC.

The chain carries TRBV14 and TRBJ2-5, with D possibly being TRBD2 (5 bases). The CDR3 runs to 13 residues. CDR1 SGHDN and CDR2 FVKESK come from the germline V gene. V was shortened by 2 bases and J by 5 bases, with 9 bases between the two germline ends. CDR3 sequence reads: CASSQNQRETQYF. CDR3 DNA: TGTGCCAGCAGCCAAAACCAGCGGGAGACCCAGTACTTC.

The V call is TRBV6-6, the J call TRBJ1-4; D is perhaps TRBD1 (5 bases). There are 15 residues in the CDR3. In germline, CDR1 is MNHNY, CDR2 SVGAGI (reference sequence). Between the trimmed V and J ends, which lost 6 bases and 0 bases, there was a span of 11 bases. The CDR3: CASRTGAPTNEKLFF. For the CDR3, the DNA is TGTGCCAGCAGGACCGGGGCTCCAACTAATGAAAAACTGTTTTTT.

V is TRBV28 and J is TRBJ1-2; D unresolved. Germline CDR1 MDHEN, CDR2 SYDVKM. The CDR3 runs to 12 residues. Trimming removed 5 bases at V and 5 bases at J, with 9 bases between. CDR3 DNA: TGTGCCAGCAGTGCCCAAGGTTATGGCTACACCTTC. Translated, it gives CASSAQGYGYTF.

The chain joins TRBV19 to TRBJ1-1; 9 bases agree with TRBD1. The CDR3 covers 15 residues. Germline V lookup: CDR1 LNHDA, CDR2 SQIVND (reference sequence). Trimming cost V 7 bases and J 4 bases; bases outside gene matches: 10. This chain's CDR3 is CASTTSGTGFTEAFF. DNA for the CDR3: TGTGCCAGTACCACATCCGGGACAGGGTTCACTGAAGCTTTCTTT.

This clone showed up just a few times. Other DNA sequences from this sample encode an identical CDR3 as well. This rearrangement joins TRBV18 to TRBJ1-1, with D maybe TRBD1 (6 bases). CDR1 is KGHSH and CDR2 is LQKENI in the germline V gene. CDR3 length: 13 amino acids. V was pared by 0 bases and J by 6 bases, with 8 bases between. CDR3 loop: CASSPPGGPEAFF. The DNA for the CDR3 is TGTGCCAGCTCACCACCAGGGGGACCTGAAGCTTTCTTT.

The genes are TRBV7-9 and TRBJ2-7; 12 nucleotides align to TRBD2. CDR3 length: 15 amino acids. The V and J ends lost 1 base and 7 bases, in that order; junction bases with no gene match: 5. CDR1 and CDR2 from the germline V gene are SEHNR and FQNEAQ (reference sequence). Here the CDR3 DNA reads TGTGCCAGCAGCTTAGTCATGGGACTAGCGGGTGAGCAGTACTTC. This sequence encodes CASSLVMGLAGEQYF.

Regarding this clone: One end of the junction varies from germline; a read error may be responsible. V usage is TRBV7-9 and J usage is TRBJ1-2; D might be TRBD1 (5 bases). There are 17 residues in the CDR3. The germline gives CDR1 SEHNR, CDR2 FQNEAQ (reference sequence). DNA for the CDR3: TGCGCCAGCAGCCACATCCCGACGGGGGTCATGGGGTATGGCTACACCTTC. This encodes CASSHIPTGVMGYGYTF.

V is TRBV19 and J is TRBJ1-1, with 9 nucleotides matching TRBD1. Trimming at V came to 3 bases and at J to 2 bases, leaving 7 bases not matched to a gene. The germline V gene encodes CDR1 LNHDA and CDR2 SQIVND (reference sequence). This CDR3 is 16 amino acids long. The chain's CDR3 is CASSMGTGRRNTEAFF. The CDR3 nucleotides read TGTGCCAGTAGTATGGGGACAGGGAGGCGAAACACTGAAGCTTTCTTT.

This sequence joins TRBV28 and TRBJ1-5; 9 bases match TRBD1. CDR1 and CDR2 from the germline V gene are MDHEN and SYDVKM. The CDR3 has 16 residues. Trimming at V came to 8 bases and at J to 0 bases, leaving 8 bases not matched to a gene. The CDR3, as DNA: TGTGCCAGCGCCGGGACAGGGATGAATAGCAATCAGCCCCAGCATTTT. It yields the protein CASAGTGMNSNQPQHF.

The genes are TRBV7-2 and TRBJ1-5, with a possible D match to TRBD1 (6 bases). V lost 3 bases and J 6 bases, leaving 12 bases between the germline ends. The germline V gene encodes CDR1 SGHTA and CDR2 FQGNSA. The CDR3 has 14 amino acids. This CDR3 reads CASSFGQGCQPQHF. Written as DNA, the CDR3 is TGTGCCAGCAGCTTTGGGCAGGGGTGTCAGCCCCAGCATTTT.

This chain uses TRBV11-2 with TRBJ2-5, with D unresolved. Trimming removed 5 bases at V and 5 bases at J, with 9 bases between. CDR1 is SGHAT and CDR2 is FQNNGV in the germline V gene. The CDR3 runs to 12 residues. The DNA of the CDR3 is TGTGCCAGCAGCCTTAGACCGGAGACCCAGTACTTC. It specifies CASSLRPETQYF.

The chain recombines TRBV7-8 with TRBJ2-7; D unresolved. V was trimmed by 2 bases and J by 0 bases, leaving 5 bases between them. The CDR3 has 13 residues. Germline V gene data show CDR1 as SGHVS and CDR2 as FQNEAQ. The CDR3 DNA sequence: TGTGCCAGCAGCTTAACATACTCCTACGAGCAGTACTTC. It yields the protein CASSLTYSYEQYF.

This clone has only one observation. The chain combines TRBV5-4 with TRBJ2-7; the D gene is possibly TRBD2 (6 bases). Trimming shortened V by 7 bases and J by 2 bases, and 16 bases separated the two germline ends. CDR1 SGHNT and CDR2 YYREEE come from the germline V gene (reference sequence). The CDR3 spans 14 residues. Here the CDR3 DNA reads TGTGCCAGCGGTCGGCGGGGCCTGACCTACGAGCAGTACTTC. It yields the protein CASGRRGLTYEQYF.

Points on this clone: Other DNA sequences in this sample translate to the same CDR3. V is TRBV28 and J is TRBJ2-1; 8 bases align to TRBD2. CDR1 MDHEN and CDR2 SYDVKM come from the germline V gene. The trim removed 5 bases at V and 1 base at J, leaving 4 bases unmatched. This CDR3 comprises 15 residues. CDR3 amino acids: CASSPTSGSYNEQFF. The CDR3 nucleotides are TGTGCCAGCAGTCCCACTAGCGGATCCTACAATGAGCAGTTCTTC. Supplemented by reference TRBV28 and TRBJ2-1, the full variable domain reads DVKVTQSSRYLVKRTGEKVFLECVQDMDHENMFWYRQDPGLGLRLIYFSYDVKMKEKGDIPEGYSVSREKKERFSLILESASTNQTSMYLCASSPTSGSYNEQFFGPGTRLTVL.

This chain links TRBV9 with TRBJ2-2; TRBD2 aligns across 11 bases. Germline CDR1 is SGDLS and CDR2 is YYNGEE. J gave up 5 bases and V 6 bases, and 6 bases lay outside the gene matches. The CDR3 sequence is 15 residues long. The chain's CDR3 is CASTPGTSGTGELFF. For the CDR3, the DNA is TGTGCCAGCACCCCGGGGACTAGCGGTACCGGGGAGCTGTTTTTT. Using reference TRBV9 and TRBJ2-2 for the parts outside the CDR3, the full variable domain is DSGVTQTPKHLITATGQRVTLRCSPRSGDLSVYWYQQSLDQGLQFLIQYYNGEERAKGNILERFSAQQFPDLHSELNLSSLELGDSALYFCASTPGTSGTGELFFGEGSRLTVL.

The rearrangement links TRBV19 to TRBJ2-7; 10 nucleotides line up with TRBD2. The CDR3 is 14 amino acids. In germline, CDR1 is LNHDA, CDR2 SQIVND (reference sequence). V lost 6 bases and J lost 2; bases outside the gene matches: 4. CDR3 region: CASRLAGGTYEQYF. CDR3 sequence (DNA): TGTGCCAGTAGATTAGCGGGAGGCACCTACGAGCAGTACTTC.

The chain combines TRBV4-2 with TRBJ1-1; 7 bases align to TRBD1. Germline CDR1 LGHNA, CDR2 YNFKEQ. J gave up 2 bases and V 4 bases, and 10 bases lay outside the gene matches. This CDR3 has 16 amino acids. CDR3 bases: TGTGCCAGCAGCCCTGACAGGGATGGATTCAACACTGAAGCTTTCTTT. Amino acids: CASSPDRDGFNTEAFF.

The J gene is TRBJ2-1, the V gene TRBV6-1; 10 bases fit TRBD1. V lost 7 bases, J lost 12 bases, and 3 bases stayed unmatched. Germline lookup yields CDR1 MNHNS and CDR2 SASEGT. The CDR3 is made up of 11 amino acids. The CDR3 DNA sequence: TGTGCCAGCACCCGGGACAGGGGGCAGTTCTTC. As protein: CASTRDRGQFF.

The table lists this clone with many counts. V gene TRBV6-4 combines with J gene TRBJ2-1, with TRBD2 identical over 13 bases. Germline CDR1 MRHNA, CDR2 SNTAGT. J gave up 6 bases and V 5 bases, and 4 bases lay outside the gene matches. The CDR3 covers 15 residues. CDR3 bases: TGTGCCAGCAGTCGACTAGCGGGAGGTATCAATGAGCAGTTCTTC. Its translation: CASSRLAGGINEQFF.

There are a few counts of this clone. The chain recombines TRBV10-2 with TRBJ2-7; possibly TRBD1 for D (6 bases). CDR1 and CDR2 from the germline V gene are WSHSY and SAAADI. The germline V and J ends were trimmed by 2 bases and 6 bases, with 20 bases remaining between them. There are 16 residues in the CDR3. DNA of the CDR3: TGCGCCAGCAGTGAGCTGACAGGTGGGGGCCCGCGCGAGCAGTACTTC. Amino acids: CASSELTGGGPREQYF.

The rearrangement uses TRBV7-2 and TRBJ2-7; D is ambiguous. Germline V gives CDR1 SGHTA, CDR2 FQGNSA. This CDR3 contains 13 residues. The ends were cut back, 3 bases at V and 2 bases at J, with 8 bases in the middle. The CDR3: CASSFGGTYEQYF. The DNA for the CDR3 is TGTGCCAGCAGCTTTGGTGGTACCTACGAGCAGTACTTC.